Presented here are 25 T cell receptor beta chains from one specimen sequenced in a study of blood T cells in healthy people across ages. The second PCR ran roughly 7 to 12 cycles with a sample-barcoded 5' primer and J-beta primers. MiXCR was run by TCRdb on the 5' RACE reads, yielding one entry per CDR3 protein. Among 600,000 to 650,000 distinct CDR3 sequences listed, roughly 50% were seen once. Sequenced material: blood. These receptors all come from a man in his fifties or sixties in good health.

V usage is TRBV4-1 and J usage is TRBJ2-7, with 7 nucleotides matching TRBD1. Trimming at V came to 0 bases and at J to 2 bases, leaving 4 bases not matched to a gene. This CDR3 contains 15 residues. Germline CDR1 reads MGHRA; CDR2 reads YSYEKL. CDR3 sequence reads: CASSQERDSTYEQYF. The CDR3 bases are TGCGCCAGCAGCCAAGAACGGGACAGCACCTACGAGCAGTACTTC.

This chain's CDR3 is CASSLGGILVEQYF. The CDR3 bases are TGTGCCAGCAGCTTAGGGGGGATTTTAGTCGAGCAGTACTTC. This chain uses TRBV7-2 with TRBJ2-7; D could derive from TRBD1 or TRBD2 (5 bases each). Looked up from germline, CDR1 is SGHTA and CDR2 is FQGNSA. The CDR3 is 14 residues long. The V gene lost 1 base and the J gene lost 6 bases, with 13 bases spanning the gap.

V and J are TRBV20-1 and TRBJ2-1; 10 bases are a match to TRBD2. V shed 1 base and J 8 bases; nucleotides not matched to a gene: 8. The CDR3 sequence is 15 residues long. Germline V gene sequence: CDR1 DFQATT, CDR2 SNEGSKA (reference sequence). CDR3 sequence (DNA): TGCAGTGCTAGAGTTGCGAGCGGGGGGGCCTATGAGCAGTTCTTC. It yields the protein CSARVASGGAYEQFF.

This clonotype showed up just a few times. The chain has TRBV7-9 and TRBJ1-6, with a possible D match to TRBD1 (5 bases). CDR1 and CDR2 from the germline V gene are SEHNR and FQNEAQ (reference sequence). The CDR3 is 12 residues long. Trimming removed 8 bases at V and 7 bases at J, with 9 bases between. The CDR3: CASSRGNSPLHF. The CDR3 coding sequence is TGTGCCAGCTCACGGGGGAATTCACCCCTCCACTTT.

The chain has TRBV30 and TRBJ1-4; D is perhaps TRBD1 (5 bases). V lost 7 bases and J 8 bases, leaving 14 bases between the germline ends. The CDR3 runs 12 residues. CDR1 is GTSNPN, CDR2 SVGIG, per germline (reference sequence). In DNA, the CDR3 is TGTGCCTATGGCAGGGTTCGGGAAAAACTGTTTTTT. This encodes CAYGRVREKLFF.

V and J are TRBV5-1 and TRBJ2-2, with D uncertain. CDR1 SGHRS and CDR2 YFSETQ come from the germline V gene. The V end was cut by 5 bases, the J end by 0 bases, with 8 bases between. CDR3 length: 14 amino acids. CDR3 bases: TGCGCCAGCAGACTTGGGCCGAACACCGGGGAGCTGTTTTTT. Translated: CASRLGPNTGELFF.

CDR3 region: CASSPWDGETQYF. The CDR3 region has the DNA TGCGCCAGCAGCCCTTGGGATGGAGAGACCCAGTACTTC. V usage is TRBV5-1 and J usage is TRBJ2-5; unclear D gene. This CDR3 has 13 amino acids. Deletions cut 4 bases from V and 4 bases from J, with 11 bases between. The germline gives CDR1 SGHRS, CDR2 YFSETQ.

This clonotype turned up a few times. The chain employs TRBV12-3 or TRBV12-4 and TRBJ2-7, with D possibly matching TRBD2 (5 bases). Trimming left V 3 bases short and J 3 bases short, with 12 bases between. There are 14 residues in the CDR3. CDR3 DNA sequence: TGTGCCAGCAGTTTTTCCGACGGGGACTACGAGCAGTACTTC. This translates into CASSFSDGDYEQYF.

The chain joins TRBV6-6 to TRBJ2-7; 7 positions match TRBD1. CDR1 is MNHNY, CDR2 SVGAGI, per germline (reference sequence). The ends lost 5 bases at V and 1 base at J; junction bases unmatched: 14. CDR3 length equals 17 residues. The CDR3 is CASSPHRQGLMSYEQYF. In DNA, the CDR3 is TGTGCCAGCAGTCCCCACCGACAGGGTCTTATGTCCTACGAGCAGTACTTC.

There are a few counts of this clonotype. The V call is TRBV5-1, the J call TRBJ2-5; D is possibly TRBD2 (6 bases). Between the trimmed V and J ends, which lost 1 base and 5 bases, there was a span of 21 bases. CDR1 SGHRS and CDR2 YFSETQ come from the germline V gene. There are 17 residues in the CDR3. CDR3 residues: CASSLQGMGGEGETQYF. CDR3 coding DNA: TGCGCCAGCAGCTTGCAGGGCATGGGAGGAGAGGGGGAGACCCAGTACTTC.

The rearrangement joins TRBV12-3 or TRBV12-4 to TRBJ2-3; 9 bases line up with TRBD2. The CDR3 is 14 residues long. The V segment lost 8 bases and the J segment 2 bases; nucleotides outside the gene matches: 5. DNA for the CDR3: TGTGCCAGCGTAGCGGGGGCCACCACAGATACGCAGTATTTT. Amino acid sequence: CASVAGATTDTQYF.

The chain combines TRBV3-1 with TRBJ1-2; D unresolved. This CDR3 has 15 residues. Germline V gene lookup returns CDR1 LGHDT and CDR2 YNNKEL (reference sequence). Trimming removed 2 bases from V and 0 bases from J, with 10 bases in between. CDR3 nucleotide sequence: TGTGCCAGCAGCCAACAAGGATTGGCTAACTATGGCTACACCTTC. Encoded protein: CASSQQGLANYGYTF. Combining the CDR3 with reference TRBV3-1 and TRBJ1-2 gives the whole variable domain DTAVSQTPKYLVTQMGNDKSIKCEQNLGHDTMYWYKQDSKKFLKIMFSYNNKELIINETVPNRFSPKSPDKAHLNLHINSLELGDSAVYFCASSQQGLANYGYTFGSGTRLTVV.

Many counts were recorded for this clonotype. This chain joins TRBV27 and TRBJ2-1; D is unclear. There are 13 residues in the CDR3. Trimming removed 2 bases at V and 7 bases at J, with 9 bases between. The germline CDR1 and CDR2 sequences are MNHEY and SMNVEV (reference sequence). The CDR3 region is CASSLGSGNEQFF. The CDR3 DNA follows: TGTGCCAGCAGTTTAGGATCCGGGAATGAGCAGTTCTTC.

Comment on this clonotype: Possible read error: a much larger clone is one base away. This chain connects TRBV10-3 to TRBJ2-2, with 7 bases lining up with TRBD1. The CDR3 has 16 residues. CDR1 is ENHRY and CDR2 is SYGVKD in the germline V gene. The CDR3 DNA reads TGTGCCATCAGCTTGACAGGGACACTGAACACCGGGGAGCCGTTTTTT. Amino acid sequence: CAISLTGTLNTGEPFF.

At least ten counts were recorded for this clonotype. This chain connects TRBV12-3 or TRBV12-4 to TRBJ2-3; D may be TRBD1 or TRBD2 (6 bases each). The CDR3 runs 14 residues. V shed 3 bases and J shed 11 bases, with 18 bases lying between them. CDR3 DNA sequence: TGTGCCAGCAGTTTTAGGGGGGCCGGAGATGTGCAGTATTTT. Amino acids: CASSFRGAGDVQYF.

This clonotype occurred a few times. This rearrangement joins TRBV29-1 to TRBJ2-4; D possibly corresponds to TRBD2 (6 bases). Germline assignment: CDR1 SQVTM and CDR2 ANQGSEA. The CDR3 length is 14 residues. V lost 4 bases and J 0 bases, leaving 10 bases between the germline ends. CDR3 nucleotides: TGCAGCGTTGTGGAGCGGGTAGCCAAAAACATTCAGTACTTC. This encodes CSVVERVAKNIQYF.

A few counts support this clonotype. The J gene is TRBJ1-5, the V gene TRBV29-1; D ambiguous. Trimming stripped 4 bases from V and 1 base from J, with 11 bases between. CDR3 length: 14 residues. Per germline, CDR1 SQVTM and CDR2 ANQGSEA. The CDR3, as DNA: TGCAGCGTTGTTCGGGGTCGGAGCAATCAGCCCCAGCATTTT. As protein: CSVVRGRSNQPQHF.

This rearrangement joins TRBV2 to TRBJ1-2, with D hard to call. V dropped 2 bases and J dropped 0 bases, with 10 bases sitting between them. Per germline, CDR1 SNHLY and CDR2 FYNNEI. The CDR3 is 15 amino acids. For the CDR3, the DNA is TGTGCCAGCAGTGAACTCCGGAAGACTAACTATGGCTACACCTTC. As protein: CASSELRKTNYGYTF.

This rearrangement joins TRBV20-1 to TRBJ1-2; D remains ambiguous. V lost 0 bases, J lost 2 bases, and 10 bases lay in between. The CDR3 has 14 residues. Per germline, CDR1 DFQATT and CDR2 SNEGSKA (reference sequence). The CDR3, as DNA: TGCAGTGCTAGAGATGAAGGTATCAACTATGGCTACACCTTC. It is translated as CSARDEGINYGYTF.

The rearrangement joins TRBV27 to TRBJ2-7, with 7 bases aligning to TRBD2. Germline V gene sequence: CDR1 MNHEY, CDR2 SMNVEV (reference sequence). J lost 4 bases, V lost 5 bases, and 11 bases had no gene match. The length of the CDR3 is 15 residues. The CDR3 loop is CASSLRGDGGYEQYF. CDR3 bases: TGTGCCAGCAGTCTCCGGGGGGACGGTGGATACGAGCAGTACTTC.

This clonotype came up a few times. The rearrangement links TRBV10-3 to TRBJ2-7; no reliable D call. This CDR3 is 12 amino acids long. Germline V CDR1 and CDR2: ENHRY, SYGVKD. Trimming stripped 0 bases from V and 9 bases from J, with 9 bases between. The CDR3 is CAISESLGVQYF. Here the CDR3 DNA reads TGTGCCATCAGTGAGTCCCTGGGTGTGCAGTACTTC.

This clonotype was seen a few times. This chain's CDR3 is CASSPRQGPQYF. CDR3 sequence (DNA): TGTGCCAGCAGCCCTCGACAGGGTCCCCAGTACTTC. V usage is TRBV7-2 and J usage is TRBJ2-5; 7 bases align to TRBD1. This CDR3 has 12 residues. Germline V lookup: CDR1 SGHTA, CDR2 FQGNSA. J lost 9 bases, V lost 5 bases, and 6 bases had no gene match.

In its sample, this clonotype was seen a few times. The CDR3 DNA sequence: TGTGCCAGCACCAGAAATAGCGGGGGGCTCCGCTACGAGCAGTACTTC. Protein product: CASTRNSGGLRYEQYF. This chain links TRBV11-2 with TRBJ2-7, with 10 bases lining up with TRBD2. The CDR3 is 16 residues long. Germline CDR1 SGHAT, CDR2 FQNNGV. The J segment lost 3 bases and the V segment lost 7 bases, leaving 12 bases of the junction unmatched.

The chain has TRBV6-6 and TRBJ2-7; tentative D call: TRBD2 (7 bases). The CDR3 sequence is 17 residues long. The V end lost 9 bases, the J end lost 5 bases, and 29 bases lay between the germline ends. Germline CDR1 MNHNY, CDR2 SVGAGI (reference sequence). CDR3: CARRGGASDLWDHEQYF. CDR3 DNA: TGTGCCAGGCGTGGGGGGGCCTCGGACCTTTGGGACCACGAGCAGTACTTC.

The V call is TRBV27, the J call TRBJ2-5, with D possibly called TRBD1 or TRBD2 (5 bases each). Germline assignment: CDR1 MNHEY and CDR2 SMNVEV (reference sequence). CDR3 length: 13 amino acids. The germline V and J ends were trimmed by 5 bases and 7 bases, with 14 bases remaining between them. The CDR3 sequence: CASSPGTPWTQYF. CDR3 sequence (DNA): TGTGCCAGCAGTCCAGGGACCCCTTGGACCCAGTACTTC.